The present TCR beta chain was sequenced within a study of control samples from healthy donors and cancer patients. The V end was cut by 6 bases, the J end by 1 base, with 6 bases between. This CDR3 is built from 13 residues. CDR1 WNHNN and CDR2 SYGVQD come from the germline V gene (reference sequence). The method was immunoSEQ multiplex PCR; TCRdb's version includes in-frame clones alone and lacks a portion of them. The profile covers about 94,000 clones, with approximately 90% appearing a single time and less than 4.5% taken by the ten largest. This clone was recorded many times. This TCR derives from a woman aged 18 to 35 in good health. The chain couples TRBV10-1 to TRBJ2-2; perhaps TRBD1 as D (6 bases). What was sequenced was blood. Here the CDR3 DNA reads TGCGCCAGCAGGACAGGGAACACCGGGGAGCTGTTTTTT. Its protein product is CASRTGNTGELFF.